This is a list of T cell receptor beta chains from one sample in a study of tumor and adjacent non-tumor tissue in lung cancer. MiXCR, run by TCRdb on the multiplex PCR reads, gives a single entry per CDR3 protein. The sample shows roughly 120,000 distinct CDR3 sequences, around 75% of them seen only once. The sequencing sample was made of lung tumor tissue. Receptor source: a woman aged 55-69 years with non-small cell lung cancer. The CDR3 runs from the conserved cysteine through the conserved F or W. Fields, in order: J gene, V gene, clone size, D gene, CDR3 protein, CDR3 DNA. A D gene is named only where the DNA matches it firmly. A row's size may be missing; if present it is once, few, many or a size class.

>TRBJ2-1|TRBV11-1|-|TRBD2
CVSSPSGYNKQFF
TGTGTCAGCAGCCCTAGCGGGTACAATAAGCAGTTCTTC
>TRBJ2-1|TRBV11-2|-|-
CTSSLEPGPNNERFF
TGTACCAGCAGCTTAGAACCCGGGCCAAACAATGAGCGGTTCTTC
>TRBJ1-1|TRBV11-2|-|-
CASSLNVHGTEAFF
TGTGCCAGCAGCTTAAATGTTCACGGGACTGAAGCTTTCTTT
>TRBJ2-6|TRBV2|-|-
CASSIGANVLTF
TGTGCCAGCAGCATTGGGGCCAACGTCCTGACTTTC
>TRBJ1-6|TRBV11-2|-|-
CTSSLAASNSPLHF
TGTACCAGCAGCTTAGCGGCAAGTAATTCACCCCTCCACTTT
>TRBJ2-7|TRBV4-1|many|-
CASSQRVAESYEQYF
TGCGCCAGCAGCCAAAGGGTGGCAGAGTCCTACGAGCAGTACTTC
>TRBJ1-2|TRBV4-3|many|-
CASSQDMRGNYGYTF
TGCGCCAGCAGCCAAGATATGAGGGGGAACTATGGCTACACCTTC
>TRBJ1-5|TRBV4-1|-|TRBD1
CASRYSVGTENQAQLF
TGCGCCAGCAGGTACTCCGTCGGGACAGAAAATCAAGCCCAGCTTTTT
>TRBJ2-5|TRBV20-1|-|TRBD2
CSRSSGSFEAQYF
TGCAGTCGGAGTAGCGGGAGTTTTGAGGCCCAGTACTTC
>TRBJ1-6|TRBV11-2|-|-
CASSLQSSNSPLQF
TGTGCCAGCAGCTTACAATCAAGTAATTCACCCCTCCAGTTT
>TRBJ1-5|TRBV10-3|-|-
CVISVSPTDQPQHF
TGTGTCATCAGTGTAAGTCCCACTGATCAGCCCCAGCATTTT
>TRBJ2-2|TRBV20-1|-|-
CSANCQTGELLF
TGCAGTGCTAATTGTCAGACCGGGGAGCTGCTTTTT
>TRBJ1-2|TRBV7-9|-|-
CASRDQGNNGYTF
TGTGCCAGCAGAGACCAGGGCAACAATGGCTACACCTTC
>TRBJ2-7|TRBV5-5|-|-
CASSLAGFEQYF
TGTGCCAGCAGCTTGGCAGGGTTCGAGCAGTACTTC
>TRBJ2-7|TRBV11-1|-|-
CASSLLSTAYEQYF
TGTGCCAGCAGCTTATTGAGTACAGCCTACGAGCAATACTTC
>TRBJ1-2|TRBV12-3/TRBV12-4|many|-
CASAVENYGYTF
TGTGCCAGCGCAGTTGAAAACTATGGCTACACCTTC
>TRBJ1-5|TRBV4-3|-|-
CASSLGLGGQPQHF
TGCGCCAGCAGCCTAGGATTGGGGGGGCAGCCCCAACATTTT
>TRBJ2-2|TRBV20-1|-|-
CSAIGAEAGNSGELFF
TGCAGTGCCATTGGTGCTGAGGCGGGGAACAGCGGGGAGCTGTTTTTT
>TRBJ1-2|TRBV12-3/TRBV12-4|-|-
CASSSRVGGGFNYGYTF
TGTGCCAGCAGTTCCAGGGTCGGTGGGGGTTTTAACTATGGCTACACCTTT
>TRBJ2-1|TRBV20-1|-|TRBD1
CRAPGPGQGANEQFF
TGCAGAGCCCCAGGCCCAGGACAGGGTGCCAATGAGCAGTTTTTC
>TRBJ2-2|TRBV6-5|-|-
CAIRGGGAGTGELFF
TGTGCCATTAGGGGAGGGGGCGCGGGCACCGGGGAGCTGTTTTTT
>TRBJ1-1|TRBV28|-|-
CASRPQGPTITEVFF
TGTGCCAGCAGGCCACAGGGACCCACTATCACTGAAGTTTTCTTT
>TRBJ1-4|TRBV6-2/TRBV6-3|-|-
CASNKVQGGEKLFF
TGTGCCAGCAACAAGGTACAGGGAGGTGAAAAACTGTTTTTT
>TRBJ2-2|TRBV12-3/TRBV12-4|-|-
CASRPRDDSNAGELFF
TGTGCCAGCAGACCGCGGGACGATTCGAACGCCGGGGAGCTGTTTTTT
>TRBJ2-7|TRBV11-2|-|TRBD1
CASSPITRETGTVYEQYF
TGTGCCAGCAGTCCTATCACCAGAGAAACGGGGACAGTGTACGAGCAGTACTTC
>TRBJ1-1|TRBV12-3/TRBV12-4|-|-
CASSQRSGSNTEAFF
TGTGCCAGCAGTCAGAGATCAGGGTCGAACACTGAAGCTTTCTTT
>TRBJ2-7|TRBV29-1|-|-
CSVGEQTYEQYF
TGCAGCGTTGGGGAACAGACCTACGAGCAGTATTTC
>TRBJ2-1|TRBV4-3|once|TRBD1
CASSQDYDDRVDEQFF
TGCGCCAGCAGCCAAGATTATGATGACAGGGTTGACGAGCAGTTCTTC
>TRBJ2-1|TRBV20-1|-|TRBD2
CSASEAGGPDDEQFF
TGCAGTGCTAGTGAAGCGGGAGGGCCCGATGATGAGCAGTTCTTC
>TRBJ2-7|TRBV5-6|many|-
CASSLGLNYEQYF
TGTGCCAGCAGCTTGGGGCTCAACTACGAGCAGTACTTC
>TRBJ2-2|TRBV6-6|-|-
CASSYQTNTWELFF
TGTGCCAGCAGTTACCAGACAAACACCTGGGAGCTGTTTTTT
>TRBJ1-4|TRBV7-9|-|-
CAGSSDSVREKLFF
TGTGCCGGCAGCTCGGACAGTGTACGTGAAAAACTGTTTTTT
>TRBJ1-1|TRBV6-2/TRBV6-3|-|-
CANSYMGSTGAFF
TGTGCCAACAGTTACATGGGGTCAACTGGAGCTTTCTTT
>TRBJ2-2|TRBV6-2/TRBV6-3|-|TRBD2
CTSTRGSGVPGEMFF
TGTACCAGCACTCGGGGTAGCGGGGTCCCCGGGGAGATGTTTTTT
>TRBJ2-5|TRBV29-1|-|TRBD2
CSVESPSGGTTTQETQYF
TGTAGCGTTGAAAGCCCCAGCGGGGGGACGACAACCCAAGAGACCCAGTACTTC
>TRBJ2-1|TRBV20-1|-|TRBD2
CSVPDATRTSGRGEQFF
TGCAGTGTCCCTGATGCCACGAGGACTAGCGGGAGGGGCGAGCAGTTCTTC
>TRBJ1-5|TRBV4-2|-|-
CASNQDIDQPQHF
TGTGCCAGCAACCAAGATATAGATCAGCCCCAGCATTTT
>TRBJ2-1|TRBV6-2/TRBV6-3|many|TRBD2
CASSTGLARNEQFF
TGTGCCAGCAGTACGGGACTAGCCAGAAATGAGCAGTTCTTC
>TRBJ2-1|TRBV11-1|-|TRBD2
CASSIDLTSWSHNEQFF
TGTGCCAGCAGCATAGACTTGACTAGCTGGAGCCATAATGAGCAGTTCTTC
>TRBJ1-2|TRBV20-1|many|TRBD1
CSARVQGDYGYTF
TGCAGTGCTAGAGTACAGGGGGACTATGGCTACACCTTC
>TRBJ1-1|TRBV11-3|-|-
CASSLELSRNTEAFF
TGTGCCAGCAGCTTAGAACTCTCGCGAAACACTGAAGCTTTCTTC
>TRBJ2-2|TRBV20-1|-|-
CSARSNARELFF
TGCAGTGCTAGATCGAACGCCCGGGAGCTTTTTTTT
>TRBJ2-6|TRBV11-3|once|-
CASSQVTPGVNVLTF
TGTGCCAGCAGCCAAGTCACTCCTGGGGTCAACGTCCTGACTTTC
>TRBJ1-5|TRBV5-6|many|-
CASSLRRHSNQPQHF
TGTGCCAGCAGCTTGAGGCGACACAGCAATCAGCCCCAGCATTTT
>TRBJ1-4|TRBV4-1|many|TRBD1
CASSQERQRTGNEKLFF
TGCGCCAGCAGCCAAGAGCGGCAGCGGACAGGGAATGAAAAACTGTTTTTT
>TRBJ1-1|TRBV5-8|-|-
CASRRSGVANTEAFF
TGTGCCAGCAGAAGATCAGGGGTGGCGAACACTGAAGCTTTCTTT
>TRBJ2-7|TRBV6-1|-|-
CASMTAYEQYF
TGTGCCAGCATGACAGCCTACGAGCAGTACTTC
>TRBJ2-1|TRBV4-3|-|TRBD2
CANSQRNSGRLNEQFF
TGCGCCAACAGCCAACGGAATAGCGGGAGGTTGAATGAGCAGTTCTTC
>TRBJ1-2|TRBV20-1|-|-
CSARTQDGEFNYGYTF
TGCAGTGCTAGGACACAGGATGGGGAATTTAACTATGGCTACACCTTC
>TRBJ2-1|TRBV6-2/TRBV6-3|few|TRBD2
CASTSTYTGGGSSYNEQFF
TGTGCCAGCACCTCTACTTACACGGGGGGGGGAAGCTCCTACAATGAGCAGTTCTTC
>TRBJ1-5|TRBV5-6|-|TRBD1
CASSSTGGIQPQHF
TGTGCCAGCAGCTCAACAGGGGGCATACAGCCCCAGCATTTT
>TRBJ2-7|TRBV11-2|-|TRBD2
CASSYVTSMSYEQYF
TGTGCCAGCAGCTACGTGACTAGCATGAGCTACGAGCAGTACTTC
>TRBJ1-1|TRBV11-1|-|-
CANSSPTELNTEALF
TGTGCCAACAGCTCCCCGACAGAACTGAACACTGAAGCTTTGTTT
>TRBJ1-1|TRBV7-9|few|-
CASSHGQHGIAFF
TGTGCCAGCAGCCACGGACAGCACGGTATAGCTTTCTTT
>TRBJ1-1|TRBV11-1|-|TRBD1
CVTTHTGTGRTEAFF
TGTGTCACCACTCACACCGGGACAGGGAGAACTGAAGCTTTCTTT
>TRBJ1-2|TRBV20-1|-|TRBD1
CSVIPGQGDYGYTF
TGCAGTGTTATACCCGGACAGGGGGACTATGGCTACACCTTC
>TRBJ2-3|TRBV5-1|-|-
CASSLGDGDTQYF
TGCGCCAGCAGCTTGGGGGACGGAGATACGCAGTATTTT
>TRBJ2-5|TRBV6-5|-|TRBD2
CGSRGLAGVWGTQYF
TGTGGCAGCAGAGGACTAGCTGGGGTGTGGGGGACCCAGTACTTC